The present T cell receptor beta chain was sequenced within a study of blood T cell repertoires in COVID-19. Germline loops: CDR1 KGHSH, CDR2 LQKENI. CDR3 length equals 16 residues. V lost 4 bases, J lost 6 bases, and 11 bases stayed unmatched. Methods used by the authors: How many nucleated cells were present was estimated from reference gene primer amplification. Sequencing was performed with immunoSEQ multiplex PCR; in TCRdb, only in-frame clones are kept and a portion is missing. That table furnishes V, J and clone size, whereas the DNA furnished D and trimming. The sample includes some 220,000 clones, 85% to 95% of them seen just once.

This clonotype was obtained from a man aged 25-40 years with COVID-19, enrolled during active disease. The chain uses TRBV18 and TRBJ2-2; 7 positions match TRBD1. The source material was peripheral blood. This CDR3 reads CASSRSRGGEAGELFF. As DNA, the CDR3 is TGTGCCAGCTCACGATCGCGAGGGGGCGAGGCCGGGGAGCTGTTTTTT.